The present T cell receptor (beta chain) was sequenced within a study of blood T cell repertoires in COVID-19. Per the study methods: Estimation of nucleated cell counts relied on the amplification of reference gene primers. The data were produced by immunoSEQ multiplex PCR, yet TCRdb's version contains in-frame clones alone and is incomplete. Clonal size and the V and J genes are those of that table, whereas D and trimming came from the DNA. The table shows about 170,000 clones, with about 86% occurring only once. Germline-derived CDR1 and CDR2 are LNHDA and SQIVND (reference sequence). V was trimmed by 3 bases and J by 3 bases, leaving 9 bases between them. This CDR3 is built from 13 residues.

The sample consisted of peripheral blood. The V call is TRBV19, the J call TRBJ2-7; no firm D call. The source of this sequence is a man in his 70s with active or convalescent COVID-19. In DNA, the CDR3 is TGTGCCAGTAGTATCACACGCAGCTACGAGCAGTACTTC. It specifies CASSITRSYEQYF.